The following is a T cell receptor (beta chain) sequence with its context. The antigen is not known. The data derive from a study of beta chain features in type 1 diabetes. Study results and caveats: The VDJ junctions of type 1 diabetes patients carried fewer insertions and more deletions.

Averaging approximately 110 mL, one heparinised blood draw came from each individual donor. The trim removed 5 bases at V and 5 bases at J, leaving 10 bases unmatched. The length of the CDR3 is 16 residues. CDR1 and CDR2 from the germline V gene are SGHVS and FQNEAQ. The entirety of the isolated RNA underwent reverse transcription, so expressed TCRB transcripts were sequenced. Sequencing used immunoSEQ multiplex PCR; TCRdb keeps in-frame clones, though not all of them. The table includes about 230,000 clones, over 8.5% detected once. The rearrangement joins TRBV7-8 to TRBJ2-5; 11 positions agree with TRBD2. Sequenced input: naive CD4+ T cells from blood. The sequence was collected from a woman aged 18-29 years in good health. The CDR3 spells CASSPRLAGYSETQYF. In DNA, the CDR3 is TGTGCCAGCAGCCCCCGACTAGCGGGATACTCGGAGACCCAGTACTTC.